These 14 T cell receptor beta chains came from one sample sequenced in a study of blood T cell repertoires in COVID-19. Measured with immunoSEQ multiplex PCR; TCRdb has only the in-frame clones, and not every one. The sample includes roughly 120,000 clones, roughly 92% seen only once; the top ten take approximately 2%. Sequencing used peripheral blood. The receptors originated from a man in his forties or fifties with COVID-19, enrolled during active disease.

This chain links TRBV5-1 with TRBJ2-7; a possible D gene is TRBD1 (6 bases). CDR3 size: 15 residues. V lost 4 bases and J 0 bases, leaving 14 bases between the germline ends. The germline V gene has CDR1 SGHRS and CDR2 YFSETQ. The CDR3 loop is CASSPGHMSSYEQYF. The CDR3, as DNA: TGCGCCAGCAGCCCGGGACATATGAGCTCCTACGAGCAGTACTTC.

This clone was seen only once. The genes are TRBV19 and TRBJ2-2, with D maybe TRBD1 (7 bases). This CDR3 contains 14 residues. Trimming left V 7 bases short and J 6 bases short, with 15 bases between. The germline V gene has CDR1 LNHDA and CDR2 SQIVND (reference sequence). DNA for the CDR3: TGTGCCAGTAAGCACCAGGGGGAGGCCGGGGAGCTGTTTTTT. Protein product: CASKHQGEAGELFF.

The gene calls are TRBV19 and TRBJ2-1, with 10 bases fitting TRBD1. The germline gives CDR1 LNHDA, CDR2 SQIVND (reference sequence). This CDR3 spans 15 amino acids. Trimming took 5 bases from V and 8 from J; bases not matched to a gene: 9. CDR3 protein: CASSPRDRGSDEQFF. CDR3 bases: TGTGCCAGTAGTCCCCGGGACAGGGGTAGCGATGAGCAGTTCTTC.

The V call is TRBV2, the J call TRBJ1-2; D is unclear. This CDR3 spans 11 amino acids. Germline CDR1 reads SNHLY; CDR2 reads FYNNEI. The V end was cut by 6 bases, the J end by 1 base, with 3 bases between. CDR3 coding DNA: TGTGCCAGCAGCGTTAACTATGGCTACACCTTC. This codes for CASSVNYGYTF. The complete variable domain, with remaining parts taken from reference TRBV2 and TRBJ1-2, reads EPEVTQTPSHQVTQMGQEVILRCVPISNHLYFYWYRQILGQKVEFLVSFYNNEISEKSEIFDDQFSVERPDGSNFTLKIRSTKLEDSAMYFCASSVNYGYTFGSGTRLTVV.

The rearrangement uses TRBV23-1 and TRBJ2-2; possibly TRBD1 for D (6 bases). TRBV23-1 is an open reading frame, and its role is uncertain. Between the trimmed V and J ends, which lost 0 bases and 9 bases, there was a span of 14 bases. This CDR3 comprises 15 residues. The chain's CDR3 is CASSQSGVRGRELFF. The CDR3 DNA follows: TGCGCCAGCAGTCAATCGGGGGTAAGGGGGAGGGAGCTGTTTTTT.

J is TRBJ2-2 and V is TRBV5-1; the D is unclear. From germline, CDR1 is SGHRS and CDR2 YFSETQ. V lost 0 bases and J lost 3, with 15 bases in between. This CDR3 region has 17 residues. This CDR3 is CASSLGYTDAYTGELFF. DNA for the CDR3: TGCGCCAGCAGCTTGGGTTACACCGATGCCTACACCGGGGAGCTGTTTTTT.

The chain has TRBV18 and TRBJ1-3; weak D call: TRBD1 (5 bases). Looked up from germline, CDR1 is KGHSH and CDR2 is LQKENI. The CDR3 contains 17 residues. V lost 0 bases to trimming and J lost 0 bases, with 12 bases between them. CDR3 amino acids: CASSPPVAGNSGNTIYF. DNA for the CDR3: TGTGCCAGCTCACCACCGGTCGCAGGGAACTCTGGAAACACCATATATTTT.

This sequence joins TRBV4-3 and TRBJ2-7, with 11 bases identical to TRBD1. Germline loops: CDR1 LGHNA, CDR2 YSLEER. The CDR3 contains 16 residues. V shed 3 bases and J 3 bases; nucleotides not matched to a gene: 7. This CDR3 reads CASSHGAGTGGYEQYF. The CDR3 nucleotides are TGCGCCAGCAGCCATGGAGCCGGGACAGGGGGCTACGAGCAGTACTTC.

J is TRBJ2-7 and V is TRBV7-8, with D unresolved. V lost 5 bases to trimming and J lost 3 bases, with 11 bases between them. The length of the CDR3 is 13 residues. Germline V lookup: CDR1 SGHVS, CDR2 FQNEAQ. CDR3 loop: CASSPGPNYEQYF. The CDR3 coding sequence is TGTGCCAGCAGCCCAGGTCCGAACTACGAGCAGTACTTC.

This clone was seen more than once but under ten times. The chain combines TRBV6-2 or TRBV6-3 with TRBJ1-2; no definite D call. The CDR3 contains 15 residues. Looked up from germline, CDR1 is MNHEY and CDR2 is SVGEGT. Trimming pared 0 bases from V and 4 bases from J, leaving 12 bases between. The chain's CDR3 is CASSYSPHRAYGYTF. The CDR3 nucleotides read TGTGCCAGCAGTTACTCCCCTCACAGAGCCTATGGCTACACCTTC.

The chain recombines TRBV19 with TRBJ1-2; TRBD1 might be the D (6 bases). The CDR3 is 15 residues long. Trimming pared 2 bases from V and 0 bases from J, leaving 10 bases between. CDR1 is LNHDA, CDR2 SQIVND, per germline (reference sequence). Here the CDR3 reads CASSIPAGANYGYTF. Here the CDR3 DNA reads TGTGCCAGTAGTATACCGGCAGGGGCTAACTATGGCTACACCTTC.

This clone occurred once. CDR3 in DNA: TGTGCCAGCAGTGCCCCGACAGGGGGGGCATGGGGCTACACCTTC. It is translated as CASSAPTGGAWGYTF. This chain links TRBV28 with TRBJ1-2, with 9 bases that match TRBD1. The CDR3 runs 15 residues. CDR1 MDHEN and CDR2 SYDVKM come from the germline V gene. Losses at the gene ends were 5 bases for V and 8 bases for J; bases not matched to a gene: 12.

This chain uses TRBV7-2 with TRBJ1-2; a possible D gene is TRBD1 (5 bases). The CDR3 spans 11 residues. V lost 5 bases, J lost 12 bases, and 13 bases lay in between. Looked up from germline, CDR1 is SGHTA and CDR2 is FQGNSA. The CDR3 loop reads CASSTGTVHTF. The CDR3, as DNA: TGTGCCAGCAGCACGGGGACTGTTCACACCTTC. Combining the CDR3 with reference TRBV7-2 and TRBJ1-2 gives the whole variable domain GAGVSQSPSNKVTEKGKDVELRCDPISGHTALYWYRQSLGQGLEFLIYFQGNSAPDKSGLPSDRFSAERTGGSVSTLTIQRTQQEDSAVYLCASSTGTVHTFGSGTRLTVV.

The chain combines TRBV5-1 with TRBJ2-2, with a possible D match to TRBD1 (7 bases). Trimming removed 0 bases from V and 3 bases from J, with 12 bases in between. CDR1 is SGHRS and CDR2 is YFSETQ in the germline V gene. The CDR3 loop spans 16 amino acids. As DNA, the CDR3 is TGCGCCAGCAGCTTGGCCGCAGGGGGGCACACCGGGGAGCTGTTTTTT. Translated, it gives CASSLAAGGHTGELFF.